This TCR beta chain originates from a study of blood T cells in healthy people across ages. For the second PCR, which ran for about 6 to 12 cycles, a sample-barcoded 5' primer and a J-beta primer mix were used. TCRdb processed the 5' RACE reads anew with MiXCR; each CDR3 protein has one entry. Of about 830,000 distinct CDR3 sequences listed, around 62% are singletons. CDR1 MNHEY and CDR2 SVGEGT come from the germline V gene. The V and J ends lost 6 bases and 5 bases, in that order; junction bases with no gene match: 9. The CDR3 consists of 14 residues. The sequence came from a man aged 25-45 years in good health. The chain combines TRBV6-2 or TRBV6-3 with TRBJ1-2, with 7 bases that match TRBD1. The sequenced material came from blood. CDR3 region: CASRQPGQSYGYTF. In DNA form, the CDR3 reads TGTGCCAGCAGACAGCCGGGACAGTCTTATGGCTACACCTTC.